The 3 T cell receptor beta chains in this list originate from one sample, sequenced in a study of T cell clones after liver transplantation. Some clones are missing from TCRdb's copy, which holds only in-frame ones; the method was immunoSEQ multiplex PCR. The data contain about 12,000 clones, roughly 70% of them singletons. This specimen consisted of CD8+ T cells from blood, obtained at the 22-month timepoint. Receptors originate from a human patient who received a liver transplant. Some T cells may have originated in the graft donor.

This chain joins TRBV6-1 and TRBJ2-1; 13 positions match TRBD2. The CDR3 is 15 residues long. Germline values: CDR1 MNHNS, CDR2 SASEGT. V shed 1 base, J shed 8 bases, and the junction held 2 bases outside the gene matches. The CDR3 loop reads CASSEGTSGSYEQFF. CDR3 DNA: TGTGCCAGCAGTGAAGGGACTAGCGGGAGTTATGAGCAGTTCTTC.

The CDR3 protein is CASMGLYSNQPQHF. CDR3 sequence (DNA): TGTGCCAGTATGGGTCTGTATAGCAATCAGCCCCAGCATTTT. The chain joins TRBV19 to TRBJ1-5; no definite D call. Per germline, CDR1 LNHDA and CDR2 SQIVND (reference sequence). The CDR3 runs 14 residues. V was pared by 7 bases and J by 0 bases, with 10 bases between.

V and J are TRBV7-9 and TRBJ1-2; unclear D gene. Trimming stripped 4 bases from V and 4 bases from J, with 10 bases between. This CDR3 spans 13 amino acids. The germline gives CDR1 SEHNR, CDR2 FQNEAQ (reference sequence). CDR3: CASSSSSAYGYTF. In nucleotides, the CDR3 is TGTGCCAGCAGCTCGAGCAGTGCCTATGGCTACACCTTC.